Here is one T cell receptor beta chain with its context. The sample is drawn from a study of blood T cell repertoires in COVID-19. Study at large: COVID-19 samples, acute and convalescent, were from the United States, Italy and Spain. From T cells, B-cell-depleted T cells, or PBMCs came the material, which was cDNA or gDNA.

The V and J ends lost 6 bases and 8 bases respectively, with 19 bases between them. Per the germline V gene, CDR1 is SGHTA and CDR2 is FQGNSA. This CDR3 contains 15 residues. The authors' processing: Using reference gene primer amplification, nucleated cell counts were estimated. Assay: immunoSEQ multiplex PCR; the TCRdb copy retains only in-frame clones and omits some. Clone size and the V and J calls come from that table; the DNA yielded D and trimming. The table records tens of thousands of clones, 80% to 90% of them present only once. The origin of this receptor is a man in his 70s with active or convalescent COVID-19. The chain couples TRBV7-2 to TRBJ1-4; no firm D call. Sequences were obtained from peripheral blood. Here the CDR3 DNA reads TGTGCCAGCAGGCTAGGATCCTTAAGGGAGGAAAAACTGTTTTTT. Protein product: CASRLGSLREEKLFF.